Listed here is a single TCR beta chain. Its cognate antigen is unknown. 60 Vbeta and 13 Jbeta primers were used in PCR. Authors' analysis steps: A later analysis tallied about 80 million unique TCR beta chains, about 11 million of them shared. TCRdb keeps only in-frame clones here, not all; method: immunoSEQ multiplex PCR. V and J calls and clone size come straight from that table; D and trimming were deduced from the DNA. The sample includes 170,000 or so clones, about three quarters of them seen just once. While unrecorded immune exposures were likely, the donors were nominally healthy when sampled. These data come from a study of cytomegalovirus exposure and HLA in healthy donors. Study-level background: The early release's HLA-typed donors yielded 70 million to 85 million unique TCRs.

Whole-study results and caveats: Likely technical artifact: a cluster of highly shared sequence variants.

The clonotype comes from a woman younger than 45 in good health and CMV-seropositive. Sequencing was performed on PBMCs.

This CDR3 is CASSEVIQTYEQYF. CDR3 DNA sequence: TGTGCCAGCAGTGAAGTTATACAGACCTACGAGCAGTACTTC. The rearrangement joins TRBV6-5 to TRBJ2-7; no definite D call. V lost 5 bases and J 2 bases, leaving 13 bases between the germline ends. Germline CDR1 MNHEY, CDR2 SVGAGI. The CDR3 length is 14 residues.